This T cell receptor beta chain is from a study of graft-versus-host responses after intestinal transplantation. About the research overall: All recipients were transplanted with multivisceral, liver-intestinal, or isolated intestinal grafts.

This clone has only one observation. Its antigen is currently unknown. At the DNA level, this CDR3 is encoded by other sequences in the same sample as well. The table came from immunoSEQ multiplex PCR; TCRdb's copy has only in-frame clones and leaves some out. The sample carries about 130,000 clones, 90% to 95% recorded once. Sequences were derived from unstimulated CD4+ T cells sorted from spleen or lymph node cells, sampled before intestinal transplant. The TCR originated in a human donor who received an intestinal transplant.

The CDR3 sequence is CASSPDTNYGYTF. The CDR3 coding sequence is TGTGCCAGCTCACCGGACACTAACTATGGCTACACCTTC. This chain joins TRBV18 and TRBJ1-2, with D maybe TRBD1 (5 bases). This CDR3 spans 13 amino acids. Looked up from germline, CDR1 is KGHSH and CDR2 is LQKENI. Deletions cut 3 bases from V and 0 bases from J, with 5 bases between.